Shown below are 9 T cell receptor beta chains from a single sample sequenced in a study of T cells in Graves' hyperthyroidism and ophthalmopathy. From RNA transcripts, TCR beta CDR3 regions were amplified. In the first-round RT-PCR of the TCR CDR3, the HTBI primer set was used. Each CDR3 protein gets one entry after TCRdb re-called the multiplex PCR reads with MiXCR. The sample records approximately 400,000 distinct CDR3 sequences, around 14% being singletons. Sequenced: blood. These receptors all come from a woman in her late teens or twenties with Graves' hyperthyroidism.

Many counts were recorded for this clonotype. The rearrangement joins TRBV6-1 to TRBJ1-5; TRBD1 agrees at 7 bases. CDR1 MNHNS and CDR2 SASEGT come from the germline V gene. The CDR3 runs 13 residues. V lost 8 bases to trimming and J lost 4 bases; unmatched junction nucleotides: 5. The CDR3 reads CASRTGENQPQHF. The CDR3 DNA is TGTGCCAGCCGGACAGGTGAGAATCAGCCCCAGCATTTT.

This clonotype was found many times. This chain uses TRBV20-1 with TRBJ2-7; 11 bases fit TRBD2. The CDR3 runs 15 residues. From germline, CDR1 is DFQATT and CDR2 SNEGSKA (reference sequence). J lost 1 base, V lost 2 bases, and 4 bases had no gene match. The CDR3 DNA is TGCAGTGCTAGACCGTCTAGCGGGAGGTCCTACGAGCAGTACTTC. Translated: CSARPSSGRSYEQYF.

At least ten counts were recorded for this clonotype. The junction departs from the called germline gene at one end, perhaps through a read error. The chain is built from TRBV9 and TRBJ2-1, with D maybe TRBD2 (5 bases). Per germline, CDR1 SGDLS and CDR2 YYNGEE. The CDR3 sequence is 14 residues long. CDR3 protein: CASSEGSSYNEQFF. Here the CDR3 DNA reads TGCGCCAGCAGTGAGGGCAGCTCCTACAATGAGCAGTTCTTC. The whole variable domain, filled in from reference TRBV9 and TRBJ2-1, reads DSGVTQTPKHLITATGQRVTLRCSPRSGDLSVYWYQQSLDQGLQFLIQYYNGEERAKGNILERFSAQQFPDLHSELNLSSLELGDSALYFCASSEGSSYNEQFFGPGTRLTVL.

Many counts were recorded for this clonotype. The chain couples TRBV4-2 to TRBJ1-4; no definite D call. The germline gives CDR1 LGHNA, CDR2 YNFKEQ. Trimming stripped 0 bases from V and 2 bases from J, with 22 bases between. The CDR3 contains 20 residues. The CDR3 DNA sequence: TGTGCCAGCAGCCAAGACTTGACGAATGGCCTCCTGGGGACTAATGAAAAACTGTTTTTT. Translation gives CASSQDLTNGLLGTNEKLFF.

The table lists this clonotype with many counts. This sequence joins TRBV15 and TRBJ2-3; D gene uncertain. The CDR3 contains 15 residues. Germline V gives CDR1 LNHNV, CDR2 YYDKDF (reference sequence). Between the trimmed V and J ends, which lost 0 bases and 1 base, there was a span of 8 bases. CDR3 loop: CATSRERWGTDTQYF. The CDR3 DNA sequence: TGTGCCACCAGCAGAGAGCGGTGGGGCACAGATACGCAGTATTTT.

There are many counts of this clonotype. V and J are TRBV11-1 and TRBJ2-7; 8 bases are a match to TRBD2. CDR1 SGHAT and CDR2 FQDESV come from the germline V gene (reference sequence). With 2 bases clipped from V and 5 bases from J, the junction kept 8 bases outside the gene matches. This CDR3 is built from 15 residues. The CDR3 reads CASSLIGTRYDEQYF. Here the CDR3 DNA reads TGTGCCAGCAGCTTAATAGGGACTAGATACGACGAGCAGTACTTC.

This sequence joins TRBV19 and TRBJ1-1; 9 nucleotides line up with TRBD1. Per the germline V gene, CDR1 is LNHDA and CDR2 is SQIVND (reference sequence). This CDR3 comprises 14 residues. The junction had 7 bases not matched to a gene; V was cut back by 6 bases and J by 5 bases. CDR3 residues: CASSGTGWGTEAFF. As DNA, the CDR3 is TGTGCCAGTAGCGGGACAGGGTGGGGGACTGAAGCTTTCTTT.

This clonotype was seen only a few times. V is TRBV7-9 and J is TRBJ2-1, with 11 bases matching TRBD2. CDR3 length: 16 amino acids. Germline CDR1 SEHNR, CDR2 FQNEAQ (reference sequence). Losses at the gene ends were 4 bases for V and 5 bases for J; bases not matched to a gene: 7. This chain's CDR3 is CASSWSGTSGHNEQFF. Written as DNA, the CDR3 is TGTGCCAGCAGCTGGTCCGGGACTAGCGGCCACAATGAGCAGTTCTTC.

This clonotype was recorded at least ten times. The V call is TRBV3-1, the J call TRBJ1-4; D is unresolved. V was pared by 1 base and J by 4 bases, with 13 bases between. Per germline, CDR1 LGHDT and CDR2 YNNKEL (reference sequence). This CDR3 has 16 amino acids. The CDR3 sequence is CASSQVGTEDNEKLFF. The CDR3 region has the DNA TGTGCCAGCAGCCAAGTCGGTACAGAAGATAATGAAAAACTGTTTTTT. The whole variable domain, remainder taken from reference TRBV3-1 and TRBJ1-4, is DTAVSQTPKYLVTQMGNDKSIKCEQNLGHDTMYWYKQDSKKFLKIMFSYNNKELIINETVPNRFSPKSPDKAHLNLHINSLELGDSAVYFCASSQVGTEDNEKLFFGSGTQLSVL.